This passage covers 5 T cell receptor beta chains from one sample sequenced in a study of T cell responses to AZD1222 COVID-19 vaccine. Libraries were prepared by immunoSEQ multiplex PCR; TCRdb keeps only in-frame clonotypes and omits some of them. The top ten hold under 9% of the sample, which has about 130,000 clones, 80% to 90% seen once. The sample consisted of peripheral blood, taken on day 0 of AZD1222 vaccination. Receptors were obtained from an adult in good health.

The V call is TRBV6-1, the J call TRBJ1-2; D ambiguous. CDR1 MNHNS and CDR2 SASEGT come from the germline V gene. Trimming took off 6 bases at V and 2 bases at J, with 10 bases between the two ends. The CDR3 is 13 residues long. CDR3 amino acids: CASRETLNYGYTF. The CDR3 DNA is TGTGCCAGCAGAGAGACACTGAACTATGGCTACACCTTC.

The chain combines TRBV5-1 with TRBJ2-5, with D possibly being TRBD1 or TRBD2 (5 bases each). CDR1 and CDR2 (germline): SGHRS, YFSETQ. The V end was cut by 0 bases, the J end by 2 bases, with 8 bases between. The CDR3 totals 14 residues. The CDR3 region has the DNA TGCGCCAGCAGCTTGGAGGGACGGCAAGAGACCCAGTACTTC. Translated: CASSLEGRQETQYF.

The chain uses TRBV19 and TRBJ2-5; TRBD2 matches 7 bases. The V and J ends lost 7 bases and 1 base, in that order; junction bases with no gene match: 6. The CDR3 consists of 14 residues. Per germline, CDR1 LNHDA and CDR2 SQIVND (reference sequence). DNA for the CDR3: TGTGCCAGTACAACGGGGGGACGCCAAGAGACCCAGTACTTC. Its protein product is CASTTGGRQETQYF.

This clone has only one observation. The genes are TRBV6-1 and TRBJ2-7; D is uncertain. Germline V CDR1 and CDR2: MNHNS, SASEGT. With 2 bases removed from V and 6 bases from J, the gap between germline ends came to 8 bases. CDR3 size: 12 residues. CDR3 nucleotide sequence: TGTGCCAGCAGTGAAAACCTAGTCGAGCAGTACTTC. It encodes CASSENLVEQYF.

The V and J genes are TRBV5-4 and TRBJ2-7; tentatively, D is TRBD2 (6 bases). Trimming removed 4 bases at V and 0 bases at J, with 11 bases between. CDR3 length equals 14 residues. Germline loops: CDR1 SGHNT, CDR2 YYREEE (reference sequence). The CDR3 region is CASSMRGTSYEQYF. For the CDR3, the DNA is TGTGCCAGCAGCATGCGCGGGACCTCCTACGAGCAGTACTTC.